Sequencing of this TCR beta chain was carried out in a study of regulatory T cells in long-lasting Graves disease. Across the study: Newly diagnosed Graves' patients took antithyroid drugs under 3 months.

The time point is: newly diagnosed GD, antithyroid drugs for less than 3 months. The TCR library used RNA extracted from PBMCs. The V gene's germline CDR1 is SNHLY and CDR2 FYNNEI. V lost 5 bases and J lost 7, with 18 bases in between. CDR3 length equals 14 residues. There are many counts of this clonotype. The TCR beta library used iRepertoire HTBI primers with Arm-PCR amplification of CDR3. TCRdb reprocessed the multiplex PCR reads via MiXCR and lists one record per CDR3 protein. The sample has 550,000 to 600,000 distinct CDR3 sequences; about 16% are singletons. The same data also contributed to another study, on T cells in Graves' hyperthyroidism and ophthalmopathy. That paper adds: Patients aged 18 to 65 with hyperthyroidism were newly diagnosed, with duration under 2 months. Diagnostic decisions used clinical symptoms, serum thyroxine and TRAb, thyroid ultrasound and orbital computed tomography.

The genes are TRBV2 and TRBJ2-7; perhaps D is TRBD1 or TRBD2 (5 bases each). The source was peripheral blood mononuclear cells (PBMCs), collected at new diagnosis, from a patient treated with antithyroid drugs. The sequence was collected from a man aged 18 to 35 with Graves disease. The CDR3 region is CASSTGTARLEQYF. The CDR3 DNA sequence: TGTGCCAGCAGTACCGGGACCGCCAGGTTGGAGCAGTACTTC.